This T cell receptor (beta chain) was recovered during a study of naive and memory T cell subsets. Amplification of ligated cDNA took four PCR rounds with SP2 and nested alpha and beta constant primers. Reverse transcription of blood and skin TCR RNA was primed at alpha and beta constant regions. TCRdb processed the 5' RACE reads anew with MiXCR; each CDR3 protein has one entry. The top ten hold around 21% of the sample, which has about 60,000 distinct CDR3 sequences, more than 6% seen once. The CDR3 is 15 residues long. The junction had 5 bases not matched to a gene; V was cut back by 3 bases and J by 1 base. Germline CDR1 reads ENHRY; CDR2 reads SYGVKD. TCR cDNA received a 3' ligated oligonucleotide that carried a UMI. Reverse transcription used DNase-treated unsorted total RNA, aiming for roughly 1 to 1000 ng. This clonotype was found many times.

The source is a female donor in good health. The chain combines TRBV10-3 with TRBJ1-2, with TRBD1 identical over 7 bases. The CDR3 loop reads CAISEGQANNYGYTF. CDR3 sequence (DNA): TGTGCCATCAGTGAAGGACAGGCGAATAACTATGGCTACACCTTC.